What follows is one TCR beta chain and its context. This entry belongs to a study of control samples from healthy donors and cancer patients. Trimming at V came to 6 bases and at J to 1 base, leaving 7 bases not matched to a gene. The CDR3 runs 16 residues. The germline gives CDR1 SGHVS, CDR2 FNYEAQ. Clones were sequenced by immunoSEQ multiplex PCR, and TCRdb holds only the in-frame ones, with some missing. The repertoire includes 65,000 to 95,000 clones, over 75% of them detected once, and 7.2% sits in the top ten. V is TRBV7-6 and J is TRBJ1-1, with 11 bases matching TRBD1. The sequencing sample was made of blood. This clonotype originated in a man aged 50-60 years in good health. The CDR3 protein is CASRPGQGVGNTEAFF. The DNA for the CDR3 is TGTGCCAGCAGACCGGGACAGGGGGTTGGGAACACTGAAGCTTTCTTT.